This T cell receptor (beta chain) was sequenced during a study of T-cell memory formation after mild COVID-19. Study outcomes and limitations: For second-wave clones that peaked at day 37, SARS-CoV-2 specificity went unverified. Researchers report contracting CD4+ clones mostly in CM and EM, with CD8+ clones in EMRA. Within pre-infection memory, some responding clones were found, suggesting cross-reactive memory joined.

The germline V and J ends were trimmed by 0 bases and 1 base, with 10 bases remaining between them. This CDR3 comprises 15 residues. CDR1 is DFQATT, CDR2 SNEGSKA, per germline (reference sequence). Note on this clonotype: What it recognizes is unknown.

From 5'RACE with constant-segment primers came TCR alpha and TCR beta cDNA libraries that carried sample barcodes and UMIs. TCRdb ran MiXCR on the 5' RACE reads and lists one entry per CDR3 protein. The sample records 300,000 to 400,000 distinct CDR3 sequences, about 16% being singletons. Sequences were obtained from PBMCs or a T cell subset sorted from them (not recorded which). V usage is TRBV20-1 and J usage is TRBJ1-5; no firm D call. The TCR sequence derives from a man between 18 and 35 years old who had mild COVID-19 (a few samples of this study predate the infection). Cell type and time point are not known. The CDR3 is CSARDGGKSNQPQHF. Written as DNA, the CDR3 is TGCAGTGCTAGAGACGGCGGGAAGAGCAATCAGCCCCAGCATTTT.